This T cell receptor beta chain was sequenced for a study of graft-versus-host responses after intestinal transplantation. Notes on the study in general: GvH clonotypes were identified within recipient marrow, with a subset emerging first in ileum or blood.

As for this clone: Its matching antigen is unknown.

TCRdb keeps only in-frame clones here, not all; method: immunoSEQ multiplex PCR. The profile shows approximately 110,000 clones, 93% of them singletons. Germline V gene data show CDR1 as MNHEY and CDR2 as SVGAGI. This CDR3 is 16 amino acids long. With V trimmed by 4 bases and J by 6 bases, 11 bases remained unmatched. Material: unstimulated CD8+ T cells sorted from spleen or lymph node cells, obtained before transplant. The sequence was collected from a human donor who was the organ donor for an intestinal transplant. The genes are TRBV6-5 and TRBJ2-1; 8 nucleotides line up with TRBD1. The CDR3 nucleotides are TGTGCCAGCAGTTTTTCCCAGGGGGCCTCATTCAATGAGCAGTTCTTC. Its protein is CASSFSQGASFNEQFF.